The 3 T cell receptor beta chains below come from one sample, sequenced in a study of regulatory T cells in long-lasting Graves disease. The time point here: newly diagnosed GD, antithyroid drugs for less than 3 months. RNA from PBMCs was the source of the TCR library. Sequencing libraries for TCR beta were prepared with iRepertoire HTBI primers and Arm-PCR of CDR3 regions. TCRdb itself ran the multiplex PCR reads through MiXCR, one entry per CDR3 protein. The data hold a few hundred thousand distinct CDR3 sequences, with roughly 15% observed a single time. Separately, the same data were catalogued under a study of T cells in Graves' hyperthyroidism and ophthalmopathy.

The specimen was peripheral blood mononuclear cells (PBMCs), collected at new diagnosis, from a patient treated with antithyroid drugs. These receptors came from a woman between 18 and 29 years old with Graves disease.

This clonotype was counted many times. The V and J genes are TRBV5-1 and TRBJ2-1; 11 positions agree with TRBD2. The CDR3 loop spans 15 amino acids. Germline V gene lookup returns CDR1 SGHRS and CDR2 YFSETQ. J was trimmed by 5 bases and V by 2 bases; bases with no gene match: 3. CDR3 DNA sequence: TGCGCCAGCAGCTTCCTAGCGGGAGGCAACAATGAGCAGTTCTTC. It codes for CASSFLAGGNNEQFF.

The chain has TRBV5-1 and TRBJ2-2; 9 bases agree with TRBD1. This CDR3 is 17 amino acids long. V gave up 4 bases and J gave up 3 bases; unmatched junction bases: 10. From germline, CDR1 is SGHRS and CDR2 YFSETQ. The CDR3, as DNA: TGCGCCAGCAGCGACCGGACAGGGGTGGGATACACCGGGGAGCTGTTTTTT. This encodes CASSDRTGVGYTGELFF.

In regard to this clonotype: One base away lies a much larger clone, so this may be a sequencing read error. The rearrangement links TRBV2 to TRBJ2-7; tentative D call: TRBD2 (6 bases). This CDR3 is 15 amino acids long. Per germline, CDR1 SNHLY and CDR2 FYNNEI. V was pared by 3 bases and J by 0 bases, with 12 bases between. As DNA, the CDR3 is TGTGCCAGCAGTGATAGGATAGCGGTCTCCTACGAGCAGTACTTC. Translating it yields CASSDRIAVSYEQYF. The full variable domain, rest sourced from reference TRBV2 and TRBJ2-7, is EPEVTQTPSHQVTQMGQEVILRCVPISNHLYFYWYRQILGQKVEFLVSFYNNEISEKSEIFDDQFSVERPDGSNFTLKIRSTKLEDSAMYFCASSDRIAVSYEQYFGPGTRLTVT.